A selection of T cell receptor beta chains follows, all from one sample in a study of neurological immune-mediated disorders. TCRdb re-called the 5' RACE reads through MiXCR, storing one row per CDR3 protein. This sample yields 55,000 to 65,000 distinct CDR3 sequences, of which approximately 3.7% are seen a single time; roughly 2% belongs to the top ten. The specimen was PBMCs. The receptors stem from a woman aged 50 to 60 with multiple sclerosis. Both conserved end residues are part of each CDR3. The D gene is left open where the match is weak. Expanded clones get a size class; other rows say once, few or many, or leave the size out.

J gene	D gene	V gene	clone size	CDR3 protein	CDR3 DNA
TRBJ2-3	-	TRBV12-3/TRBV12-4	many	CASSLLGSESTDTQYF	TGTGCCAGCAGTTTGTTGGGGAGCGAGAGCACAGATACGCAGTATTTT
TRBJ2-4	-	TRBV7-2	many	CASSQRQDLNIQYF	TGTGCCAGCAGCCAAAGACAGGATTTAAACATTCAGTACTTC
TRBJ1-2	-	TRBV5-4	many	CASSFEGGGGYTF	TGTGCCAGCAGCTTTGAGGGGGGCGGTGGCTACACCTTC
TRBJ2-7	-	TRBV5-1	many	CASSWPSASYEQYF	TGCGCCAGCAGCTGGCCCAGCGCTTCCTACGAGCAGTACTTC
TRBJ2-2	-	TRBV5-1	many	CASSFHPPDRTGELFF	TGCGCCAGCAGCTTTCACCCACCGGACAGAACCGGGGAGCTGTTTTTT
TRBJ2-2	-	TRBV7-2	many	CASSFRAGELFF	TGTGCCAGCAGCTTTCGGGCCGGGGAGCTGTTTTTT
TRBJ1-1	TRBD1	TRBV7-9	many	CASSLGQGTEAFF	TGTGCCAGCAGCCTCGGACAGGGGACTGAAGCTTTCTTT
TRBJ2-2	TRBD1	TRBV6-8	many	CASRPDRVPGELFF	TGTGCCAGCAGACCCGACAGGGTGCCCGGGGAGCTGTTTTTT
TRBJ2-1	-	TRBV7-9	many	CASTFRPRQYNEQFF	TGTGCCAGCACCTTCCGCCCCCGGCAATACAATGAGCAGTTCTTC
TRBJ2-2	TRBD2	TRBV24-1	-	CATSGGSRTGELFF	TGTGCCACCAGTGGCGGGAGCAGAACCGGGGAGCTGTTTTTT
TRBJ2-2	-	TRBV12-3/TRBV12-4	many	CASSSPLRGFTGELFF	TGTGCCAGCAGTTCGCCTCTTAGGGGTTTCACCGGGGAGCTGTTTTTT
TRBJ1-2	-	TRBV20-1	many	CSAFDRYYYGYTF	TGCAGTGCTTTCGACAGGTACTACTATGGCTACACCTTC
TRBJ2-3	-	TRBV3-1	-	CASSQDLEALIEDTQYF	TGTGCCAGCAGCCAAGATCTCGAGGCCCTGATTGAAGATACGCAGTATTTT
TRBJ2-2	-	TRBV2	many	CASSEGHLTNTGELFF	TGTGCCAGCAGTGAGGGGCACCTTACGAACACCGGGGAGCTGTTTTTT
TRBJ2-3	-	TRBV7-2	few	CASSLAAHLRALNTQYF	TGTGCCAGCAGCTTAGCCGCCCACTTGCGGGCCCTAAATACGCAGTATTTT
TRBJ2-1	-	TRBV28	many	CASNAAGNEQFF	TGTGCCAGCAATGCCGCGGGAAATGAGCAGTTCTTC
TRBJ1-6	-	TRBV6-6	few	CASSYRLDDNSPLHF	TGTGCCAGCAGTTACCGGCTAGATGATAATTCACCCCTCCACTTT
TRBJ1-1	-	TRBV7-9	many	CASSRIVSEAFF	TGTGCCAGCAGCCGGATAGTATCTGAAGCTTTCTTT
TRBJ1-2	TRBD1	TRBV25-1	many	CASSGGTGVRGYTF	TGTGCCAGCAGTGGGGGGACAGGGGTGAGAGGCTACACCTTC
TRBJ2-7	-	TRBV5-1	many	CASSLGGGYEQYF	TGCGCCAGCAGCTTGGGTGGGGGCTACGAGCAGTACTTC
TRBJ2-3	TRBD2	TRBV9	many	CASSVAPLAADTQYF	TGTGCCAGCAGCGTAGCTCCACTAGCGGCAGATACGCAGTATTTT
TRBJ2-7	TRBD1	TRBV3-1	many	CASSQVAGTGVEQYF	TGTGCCAGCAGCCAAGTTGCGGGGACAGGGGTCGAGCAGTACTTC
TRBJ1-5	-	TRBV27	many	CASKGQAGNQPQHF	TGTGCCAGCAAGGGCCAAGCGGGCAATCAGCCCCAGCATTTT
TRBJ2-1	-	TRBV7-2	many	CASSQGRIPEQFF	TGTGCCAGCAGCCAGGGACGTATTCCTGAGCAGTTCTTC
TRBJ2-3	TRBD2	TRBV6-5	few	CASSTTSGFPGGTQYF	TGTGCCAGCAGTACGACTAGCGGGTTCCCTGGGGGTACGCAGTATTTT
TRBJ1-2	TRBD1	TRBV20-1	many	CSARAPDRVYGYTF	TGCAGTGCTAGAGCCCCCGACAGGGTCTATGGCTACACCTTC
TRBJ2-2	TRBD2	TRBV4-2	many	CASSQAPGLALGELFF	TGTGCCAGCAGCCAGGCTCCGGGACTAGCGCTCGGGGAGCTGTTTTTT
TRBJ1-2	-	TRBV10-3	many	CATLSGSANYGYTF	TGTGCCACCCTTTCGGGGTCAGCTAACTATGGCTACACCTTC
TRBJ1-2	TRBD1	TRBV7-2	many	CASSPQGQILSYGYTF	TGTGCCAGCAGCCCACAGGGACAGATTTTGAGTTATGGCTACACCTTC
TRBJ1-2	-	TRBV4-2	many	CASSHPRGSSGGYTF	TGTGCCAGCAGCCATCCCAGAGGCAGTAGTGGTGGCTACACCTTC
TRBJ2-5	TRBD1	TRBV4-3	many	CASSQGQGGETQYF	TGCGCCAGCAGCCAGGGACAGGGCGGTGAGACCCAGTACTTC
TRBJ2-5	-	TRBV7-2	many	CASSLGGRAEETQYF	TGTGCCAGCAGCTTAGGGGGCAGGGCTGAAGAGACCCAGTACTTC
TRBJ2-5	TRBD2	TRBV29-1	many	CSGGGRQETQYF	TGCAGCGGGGGGGGTCGACAAGAGACCCAGTACTTC
TRBJ1-2	-	TRBV3-1	once	CASSQDRLPNYGYTF	TGTGCCAGCAGCCAAGACCGTCTTCCTAACTATGGCTACACCTTC
TRBJ2-7	-	TRBV30	many	CAWSVGAGKAYEQYF	TGTGCCTGGAGTGTAGGGGCAGGTAAAGCCTACGAGCAGTACTTC
TRBJ2-5	-	TRBV5-1	many	CASRDTEETQYF	TGCGCCAGCCGGGACACCGAAGAGACCCAGTACTTC
TRBJ2-2	TRBD1	TRBV6-5	many	CASTGTANTGELFF	TGTGCCAGCACAGGGACAGCAAACACCGGGGAGCTGTTTTTT
TRBJ1-1	-	TRBV19	few	CASSIKVAVEAFF	TGTGCCAGTAGTATTAAGGTCGCAGTGGAAGCTTTCTTT
TRBJ2-3	-	TRBV20-1	many	CSASPRGTDTQYF	TGCAGTGCTAGTCCTCGGGGCACAGATACGCAGTATTTT
TRBJ1-1	-	TRBV4-3	many	CASSQEAGRNTEAFF	TGCGCCAGCAGCCAAGAGGCAGGGAGGAACACTGAAGCTTTCTTT
TRBJ2-7	TRBD1	TRBV29-1	many	CSVARTGSNEQYF	TGCAGCGTCGCCAGGACAGGGTCCAACGAGCAGTACTTC
TRBJ2-1	TRBD2	TRBV29-1	many	CSGRDYDNEQFF	TGCAGCGGACGGGACTACGACAATGAGCAGTTCTTC
TRBJ2-1	TRBD2	TRBV28	many	CASERDGNYNEQFF	TGTGCCAGTGAGCGGGACGGAAATTACAATGAGCAGTTCTTC
TRBJ2-7	-	TRBV5-1	many	CASSPGTVTYEQYF	TGCGCCAGCAGCCCGGGGACGGTGACCTACGAGCAGTACTTC
TRBJ2-1	TRBD2	TRBV4-3	many	CASSQGLAGDYNEQFF	TGCGCCAGCAGCCAAGGACTAGCGGGAGATTACAATGAGCAGTTCTTC
TRBJ1-1	TRBD1	TRBV29-1	many	CSVATRDSMNTEAFF	TGCAGCGTAGCGACTCGGGACAGCATGAACACTGAAGCTTTCTTT
TRBJ1-1	-	TRBV30	-	CAWSATGNTEAFF	TGTGCCTGGAGTGCGACAGGGAACACTGAAGCTTTCTTT
TRBJ2-3	-	TRBV6-2/TRBV6-3	many	CASSLPFQETDTQYF	TGTGCCAGCAGCCTTCCTTTTCAGGAGACAGATACGCAGTATTTT